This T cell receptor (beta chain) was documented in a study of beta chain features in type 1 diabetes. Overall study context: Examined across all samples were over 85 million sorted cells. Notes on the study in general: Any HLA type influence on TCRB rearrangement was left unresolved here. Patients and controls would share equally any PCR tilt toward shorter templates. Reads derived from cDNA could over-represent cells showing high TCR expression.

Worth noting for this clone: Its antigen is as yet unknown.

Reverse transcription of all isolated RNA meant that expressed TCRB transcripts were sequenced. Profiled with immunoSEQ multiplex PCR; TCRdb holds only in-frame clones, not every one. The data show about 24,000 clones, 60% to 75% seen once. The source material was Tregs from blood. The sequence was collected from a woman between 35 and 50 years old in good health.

In DNA, the CDR3 is TGCAGCGTTGACCGGGACAGGGGATCGGCTTTCTTT. It translates to CSVDRDRGSAFF. The V and J genes are TRBV29-1 and TRBJ1-1; 10 positions match TRBD1. Per germline, CDR1 SQVTM and CDR2 ANQGSEA. The CDR3 covers 12 residues. J lost 11 bases, V lost 3 bases, and 6 bases had no gene match.